This TCR beta chain was obtained from a study of vaccination effects on CD4 cells after COVID-19. Study summary: Following the second dose by a median of 72 days, the post-vaccine samples were obtained. Cultures used 2.1 million or so PBMC per well, 7.5 to 10 IU/ml IL-2 and approximately 10 ug/ml peptides.

Sequencing was performed with immunoSEQ multiplex PCR; in TCRdb, only in-frame clones are kept and a portion is missing. The sample yields about 66,000 clones, less than 85% seen once. The CDR3 is 14 amino acids. The germline CDR1 and CDR2 sequences are SGDLS and YYNGEE. V dropped 4 bases and J dropped 5 bases, with 13 bases sitting between them. Following 10 days of culture, CD4+ T cells were isolated. Each participant was given two doses of one vaccine (BNT162b2 or mRNA-1273). Nucleocapsid antibodies stayed negative before and after vaccination, showing no earlier SARS-CoV-2 infection. Cultures had half their medium replaced with IL-2 medium on days 3 and 7. Concerning this clone: The antigen is undetermined.

The sequences come from CD4+ T cells from PBMCs cultured without peptide, collected after COVID-19 vaccination. The gene calls are TRBV9 and TRBJ1-5; D is unresolved. The TCR originated in a human donor who received a COVID-19 vaccine. This CDR3 reads CASSFGLADQPQHF. The DNA for the CDR3 is TGTGCCAGCAGCTTCGGACTAGCGGATCAGCCCCAGCATTTT.